The entry below describes one T cell receptor (beta chain). Its antigen remains unidentified. At least 6.5 million PBMCs were isolated per sample. Primed by a sample-barcoded 5' primer and a J-beta primer mix, a second PCR proceeded for 7 to 11 cycles. MiXCR was run by TCRdb on the 5' RACE reads, yielding one entry per CDR3 protein. The sample yields 380,000 or so distinct CDR3 sequences, about half seen once. V lost 2 bases and J lost 4; bases outside the gene matches: 14. CDR3 size: 18 residues. The germline CDR1 and CDR2 sequences are SQVTM and ANQGSEA. The sample comes from a study of blood T cells in healthy people across ages. Findings and caveats of the study: No conclusive comparison of naive versus antigen-experienced cells was possible with unsorted PBMCs. Calculation of diversity from one million T cells yielded estimates considered to be underestimates.

The material sequenced was blood. The chain is built from TRBV29-1 and TRBJ2-6; TRBD1 aligns across 7 bases. The source of this sequence is a man in his sixties in good health. CDR3 DNA sequence: TGCAGCGTTGAACTAAGAGAGAGACAGGGCGTCGGGGCCAACGTCCTGACTTTC. Amino acid sequence: CSVELRERQGVGANVLTF.